The rows below give T cell receptor beta chains drawn from one sample of a study of blood T cell repertoires in COVID-19. TCRdb keeps only in-frame clones here, not all; method: immunoSEQ multiplex PCR. The sample includes roughly 230,000 clones, almost 85% seen only once; the top ten take 4% to 6%. Sequenced input: peripheral blood. The receptors originated from a man aged 50-60 years with COVID-19, enrolled during active disease. CDR3s include the opening cysteine and the closing phenylalanine or tryptophan. D genes are given only for firm matches.

D gene	V gene	J gene	CDR3 DNA	CDR3 protein
.	TRBV28	TRBJ2-7	TGTGCCAGCAGTTTTCGCAACAGAAACTACGAGCAGTACTTC	CASSFRNRNYEQYF
TRBD1	TRBV27	TRBJ1-2	TGTGCCAGCAGTTTATACGGACAGGTTAACTATGGCTACACCTTC	CASSLYGQVNYGYTF
TRBD1	TRBV10-3	TRBJ2-7	TGTGCCTCCACGGGCACAGGGGTTTCCTACGAGCAGTACTTC	CASTGTGVSYEQYF
TRBD2	TRBV27	TRBJ2-2	TGTGCCAGCAGTTGGGCCTGGACTAGCGGTAACACCGGGGAGCTGTTTTTT	CASSWAWTSGNTGELFF
TRBD1	TRBV19	TRBJ2-1	TGTGCCAGTACCGAGACAGGGACCTACAATGAGCAGTTCTTC	CASTETGTYNEQFF
TRBD1	TRBV6-1	TRBJ1-6	TGTGCCAGCAGTGCAGTACCGGGACAGGGGGTTAATTCACCCCTCCACTTT	CASSAVPGQGVNSPLHF
.	TRBV15	TRBJ1-3	TGTGCCACCAGCACTCGCTCTGGAAACACCATATATTTT	CATSTRSGNTIYF
.	TRBV14	TRBJ1-2	TGTGCCAGCACCCGCCAGGGGCTGGGTGGCTACACCTTC	CASTRQGLGGYTF
.	TRBV28	TRBJ1-2	TGTGCCAGCAGTTGGAGGCAGGCTAACTATGGCTACACCTTC	CASSWRQANYGYTF
TRBD1	TRBV5-1	TRBJ1-2	TGCGCCAGCAGTTTCGGACAGGGTTATGGCTACACCTTC	CASSFGQGYGYTF
.	TRBV11-2	TRBJ1-6	TGTGCCAGCAGTCTCCAGGGGTCCTATAATTCACCCCTCCACTTT	CASSLQGSYNSPLHF
.	TRBV4-1	TRBJ1-4	TGCGCCAGCAGCGTACAGGAGAGATTTAGCTCTGAAAAACTGTTTTTT	CASSVQERFSSEKLFF
.	TRBV6-5	TRBJ1-5	TGTGCCAGCAGTTCTATAGGAGGCAATCAGCCCCAGCATTTT	CASSSIGGNQPQHF
TRBD2	TRBV20-1	TRBJ2-1	TGCAGTGCTAGTGACAGCGGGGGGGCTTCAAATGAGCAGTTCTTC	CSASDSGGASNEQFF
.	TRBV18	TRBJ1-2	TGTGCCAGCTCACCTTCCGAGGCGGCAACTAACTATGGCTACACCTTC	CASSPSEAATNYGYTF
.	TRBV4-3	TRBJ2-1	TGCGCCAGCAGCCAAGATATAAGCGGTTACAATGAGCAGTTCTTC	CASSQDISGYNEQFF
TRBD1	TRBV5-1	TRBJ2-5	TGCGCCAGCAGCTTGACCGACAGGGGAGAGACCCAGTACTTC	CASSLTDRGETQYF
TRBD2	TRBV9	TRBJ2-1	TGTGCCAGCAGCTTTAGCGGGGGGTTCTCCTACAATGAGCAGTTCTTC	CASSFSGGFSYNEQFF